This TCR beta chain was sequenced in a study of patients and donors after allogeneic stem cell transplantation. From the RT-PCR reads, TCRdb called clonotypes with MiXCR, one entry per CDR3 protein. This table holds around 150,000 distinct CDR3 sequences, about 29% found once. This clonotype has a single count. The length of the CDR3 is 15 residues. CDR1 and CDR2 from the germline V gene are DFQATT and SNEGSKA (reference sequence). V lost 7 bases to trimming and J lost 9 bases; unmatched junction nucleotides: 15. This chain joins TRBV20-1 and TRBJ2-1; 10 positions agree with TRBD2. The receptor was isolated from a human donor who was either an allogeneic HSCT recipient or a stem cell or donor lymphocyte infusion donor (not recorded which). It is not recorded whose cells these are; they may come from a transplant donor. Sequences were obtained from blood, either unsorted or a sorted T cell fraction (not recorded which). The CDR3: CSVALGSGRAGEQFF. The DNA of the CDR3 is TGCAGTGTAGCCTTGGGGAGCGGGAGGGCCGGTGAGCAGTTCTTC.